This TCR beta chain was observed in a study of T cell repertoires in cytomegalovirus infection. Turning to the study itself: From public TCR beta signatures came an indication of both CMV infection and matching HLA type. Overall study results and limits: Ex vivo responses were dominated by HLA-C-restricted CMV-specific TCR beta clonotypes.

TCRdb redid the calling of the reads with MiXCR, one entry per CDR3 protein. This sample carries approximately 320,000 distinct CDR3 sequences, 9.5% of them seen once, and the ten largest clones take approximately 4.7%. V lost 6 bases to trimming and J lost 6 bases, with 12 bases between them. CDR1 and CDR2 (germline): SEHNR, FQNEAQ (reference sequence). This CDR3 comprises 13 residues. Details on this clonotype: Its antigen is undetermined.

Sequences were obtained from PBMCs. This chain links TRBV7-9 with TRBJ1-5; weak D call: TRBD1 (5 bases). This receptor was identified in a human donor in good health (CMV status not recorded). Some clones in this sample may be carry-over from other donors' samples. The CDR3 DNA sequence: TGTGCCAGCAGGGATGGGGCGGGTCAGCCCCAGCATTTT. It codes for CASRDGAGQPQHF.